These T cell receptor beta chains were read from a single sample in a study of cytomegalovirus exposure and HLA in healthy donors. Here immunoSEQ multiplex PCR was the method, and the copy in TCRdb shows in-frame clones only, minus some. The sample holds 150,000 to 200,000 clones, over 60% seen once. Sequences were obtained from PBMCs. The receptors were gathered from a woman aged 35 to 49 in good health and CMV-seronegative. Both conserved end residues are part of each CDR3. A D gene is named only where the DNA matches it firmly. Clone size appears in some rows only: once, few, many, or a class for an expanded clone.

TGCGCCAGCAGCGGAAAGGGACACCTGAACACTGAAGCTTTCTTT | CASSGKGHLNTEAFF | NA | NA | TRBJ1-1 | TRBV5-1
TGTGCCAGTAGTAAAGGACAGCCCAACACCGGGGAGCTGTTTTTT | CASSKGQPNTGELFF | NA | NA | TRBJ2-2 | TRBV19
TGTGCCTGGAGTTCCTCGCCATTCTATTACGAGCAGTACTTC | CAWSSSPFYYEQYF | NA | NA | TRBJ2-7 | TRBV30
TGTGCCAGTAGTATAACCAGGGTGGAGACCCAGTACTTC | CASSITRVETQYF | NA | NA | TRBJ2-5 | TRBV19
TGTGCCAGCAGCCATTCAATACTAGTTAACCCAGATACGCAGTATTTT | CASSHSILVNPDTQYF | NA | NA | TRBJ2-3 | TRBV5-6
TGTGCCAGCAGCAAAGGACTAGCGGGAGCGGGGGGGTATGAGCAGTTCTTC | CASSKGLAGAGGYEQFF | NA | TRBD2 | TRBJ2-1 | TRBV7-2
TGTGCCAGCAGCCTAAGGGGGACTAGCGGGAGCGATGAGCAGTTCTTC | CASSLRGTSGSDEQFF | NA | TRBD2 | TRBJ2-1 | TRBV9
TGTGCCAGCAGCCTCCAAACAGGGGATCATGGCTACACCTTC | CASSLQTGDHGYTF | once | TRBD1 | TRBJ1-2 | TRBV11-2
TGTGCCAGCAGCTTAGGGACTAGAGGTGAGCAGTTCTTC | CASSLGTRGEQFF | NA | TRBD2 | TRBJ2-1 | TRBV7-8
TGTGCCAGCAGCCCCAGGCCCGGGGGTGGCACTGAAGCTTTCTTT | CASSPRPGGGTEAFF | NA | NA | TRBJ1-1 | TRBV5-5
TGTGCCAGCAGGATTCGCTCAGGGGGTGTCGGTGAAGCTTTCTTT | CASRIRSGGVGEAFF | NA | TRBD1 | TRBJ1-1 | TRBV11-2
TGTGCCAGCAGCTTAGCCGGGACACTGCCAGCTTTCTTT | CASSLAGTLPAFF | NA | NA | TRBJ1-1 | TRBV11-2
TGTGCCAGCAGGTCCCGGGACATTGGCACAGATACGCAGTATTTT | CASRSRDIGTDTQYF | NA | NA | TRBJ2-3 | TRBV28
TGTGCCATCAGTGCTAGCGGGAGAGGAGATACGCAGTATTTT | CAISASGRGDTQYF | NA | TRBD2 | TRBJ2-3 | TRBV10-3
TGCGCCAGCAGTGAGTTCAGGGGGAACACTGAAGCTTTCTTT | CASSEFRGNTEAFF | NA | NA | TRBJ1-1 | TRBV10-2
TGTGCCAGCTCACCGCAGGGACAGGGCGCAATCACGTCCCAGCATTTT | CASSPQGQGAITSQHF | NA | TRBD1 | TRBJ1-5 | TRBV18
TGTGCCTGGAGAGACCCCAACCGTAAAACAGGGTTCGATGAGCAGTTCTTC | CAWRDPNRKTGFDEQFF | once | NA | TRBJ2-1 | TRBV30
TGTGCCACCCCCGATGGGGCGTACAATGAGCAGTTCTTC | CATPDGAYNEQFF | NA | NA | TRBJ2-1 | TRBV5-6
TGTGCCAGCAGTTTGGGGTACGGAGGGGAAGAGACCCAGTACTTC | CASSLGYGGEETQYF | NA | NA | TRBJ2-5 | TRBV28
TGTGCCTGGAGTTTAGGACAGGGGACTAATGAAAAACTGTTTTTT | CAWSLGQGTNEKLFF | NA | TRBD1 | TRBJ1-4 | TRBV30
TGCGCCAGCAGCGGGGGAGGACACCAAGAGACCCAGTACTTC | CASSGGGHQETQYF | few | NA | TRBJ2-5 | TRBV5-1
TGTGCCAGCAGTTTATCGTGGACAGACCATGAAGCTTTCTTT | CASSLSWTDHEAFF | NA | NA | TRBJ1-1 | TRBV27
TGTGCCAGCAGTCTGGGAGGACAGGCAAGAAACACCATATATTTT | CASSLGGQARNTIYF | NA | TRBD1 | TRBJ1-3 | TRBV5-8
TGTGCCAGTAGTACCCGGTCGGGAGACTATGGCTACACCTTC | CASSTRSGDYGYTF | NA | NA | TRBJ1-2 | TRBV19
TGTGCCAGCAGCCAAGATTCGGGGGAAGCCTACAATGAGCAGTTCTTC | CASSQDSGEAYNEQFF | NA | NA | TRBJ2-1 | TRBV4-2
TGTGCCAGCAGCCTAGCCAGGACAACCCAGTTCTTC | CASSLARTTQFF | NA | NA | TRBJ2-1 | TRBV13
TGTGCCAGCACCCCACGACAGGGGCCAAGCTCCTACGAGCAGTACTTC | CASTPRQGPSSYEQYF | NA | TRBD1 | TRBJ2-7 | TRBV11-3
TGTGCCAGCAGCCAAGATCCCCGGGGAGCGGAATACAATGAGCAGTTCTTC | CASSQDPRGAEYNEQFF | NA | NA | TRBJ2-1 | TRBV4-2
TGTGCCTGGAGCTTCCATCGACAGGGGGGCACAGATACGCAGTATTTT | CAWSFHRQGGTDTQYF | once | TRBD1 | TRBJ2-3 | TRBV30
TGTGCCAGCAGCTTAGAGGCAGGGACAGGGAGGTACGAGCAGTACTTC | CASSLEAGTGRYEQYF | NA | TRBD1 | TRBJ2-7 | TRBV13
TGTGCCAGCAGCGTAGATCCACTCTACAATGAGCAGTTCTTC | CASSVDPLYNEQFF | NA | NA | TRBJ2-1 | TRBV9
TGTGCCAGTAGGGCCCCTGGCGGAGGGGTCCTCGAGCAGTACTTC | CASRAPGGGVLEQYF | NA | NA | TRBJ2-7 | TRBV19
TGCGCCAGCAGCTTGGGGGTATCCAGGGGGCGGTGGGAGCAGTACTTC | CASSLGVSRGRWEQYF | NA | TRBD1 | TRBJ2-7 | TRBV5-1
TGTGCCAGTACCATGAGTGGCAGGGTCGGCTATGGCTACACCTTC | CASTMSGRVGYGYTF | few | NA | TRBJ1-2 | TRBV19
TGTGCCAGCAGGAGACAGTACCTCCTGAACACTGAAGCTTTCTTT | CASRRQYLLNTEAFF | NA | NA | TRBJ1-1 | TRBV7-8
TGTGCCAGCTCGCCACAGGGAGGTGGCACTGAAGCTTTCTTT | CASSPQGGGTEAFF | NA | NA | TRBJ1-1 | TRBV18
TGTGCCAGCAGCAAAAGGACAGGGTCAAAGAACACTGAAGCTTTCTTT | CASSKRTGSKNTEAFF | NA | TRBD1 | TRBJ1-1 | TRBV11-3
TGTGCCAGCAGCCCTTCTAGCGGGAGGGCGACGAATGAGCAGTTCTTC | CASSPSSGRATNEQFF | NA | TRBD2 | TRBJ2-1 | TRBV11-3
TGCAGTGCTGCGGGGGGGGAAGCTTTCTTT | CSAAGGEAFF | NA | NA | TRBJ1-1 | TRBV20-1
TGTGCCACCAGCAGAGATCTAGGGGGACTAGGCACAGATACGCAGTATTTT | CATSRDLGGLGTDTQYF | NA | TRBD2 | TRBJ2-3 | TRBV15
TGTGCCTGGGCGGGTGGGCTAGCGGGAGTTCAATACAATGAGCAGTTCTTC | CAWAGGLAGVQYNEQFF | NA | TRBD2 | TRBJ2-1 | TRBV30
TGCGCCAGCACCCGAGTTATAGGGGGGAACACTGAAGCTTTCTTT | CASTRVIGGNTEAFF | NA | NA | TRBJ1-1 | TRBV4-3
TGTGCCTGGAGTGTACCGGGACAGGTTACCTACGAGCAGTACTTC | CAWSVPGQVTYEQYF | once | TRBD1 | TRBJ2-7 | TRBV30
TGTGCCAGCAGACAGACAGGGGTCCACTACGAGCAGTACTTC | CASRQTGVHYEQYF | few | TRBD1 | TRBJ2-7 | TRBV6-6
TGTGCCAGCAGGGACAGGGAGAAAAAGACCCAGTACTTC | CASRDREKKTQYF | NA | TRBD1 | TRBJ2-5 | TRBV6-6
TGTGCCAGCAGTGAAGCGCAACTGCAGCCCCAGCATTTT | CASSEAQLQPQHF | NA | NA | TRBJ1-5 | TRBV6-1
TGTGCCAGCAGCTTAGCCCACGCGCCGCGGGAGACCCAGTACTTC | CASSLAHAPRETQYF | few | NA | TRBJ2-5 | TRBV7-8
TGTGCCATCAGTAGCGGGAGTTTGCCCAATGAGCAGTTCTTC | CAISSGSLPNEQFF | NA | TRBD2 | TRBJ2-1 | TRBV10-3
TGTGCCAGTTCCGGCAGGTTGGAGCAGTTCTTC | CASSGRLEQFF | few | NA | TRBJ2-1 | TRBV19
TGTGCCAGTAGTATAAAGGGGGCGGGCAGCACTGAAGCTTTCTTT | CASSIKGAGSTEAFF | NA | TRBD1 | TRBJ1-1 | TRBV19
TGTGCCAGCAGTTACGCCGCCACTAGCGGGAGGGATGAGCAGTTCTTC | CASSYAATSGRDEQFF | NA | TRBD2 | TRBJ2-1 | TRBV6-6
TGTGCCTGGAGTGTAGGGACTAGCTATTCCCAAGAGACCCAGTACTTC | CAWSVGTSYSQETQYF | once | TRBD2 | TRBJ2-5 | TRBV30
TGTGCCAGCAGCGTAGGCACTAGCGGGACCCTTAGCACAGATACGCAATATTTT | CASSVGTSGTLSTDTQYF | once | TRBD2 | TRBJ2-3 | TRBV9
TGTGCCAGCAGTAGGGGGAAACCCCTGGAGACCCAGTACTTC | CASSRGKPLETQYF | NA | NA | TRBJ2-5 | TRBV5-4
TGTGCCAGCAGCCAGGGACAGGGCGAGCCCCAGCATTTT | CASSQGQGEPQHF | once | TRBD1 | TRBJ1-5 | TRBV11-3
TGTGCCAGCAGCTTAGGACTAGCGGGAGAAGTTTACGAGCAGTACTTC | CASSLGLAGEVYEQYF | NA | TRBD2 | TRBJ2-7 | TRBV7-2
TGCGCCAGCAGCCAAGATACCAGAGGGAGCGGGAGCTACAATGAGCAGTTCTTC | CASSQDTRGSGSYNEQFF | NA | TRBD2 | TRBJ2-1 | TRBV4-1
TGTGCCAGCAGTTACGGGGGGGCCGGCTACACCTTC | CASSYGGAGYTF | NA | NA | TRBJ1-2 | TRBV6-5
TGTGCCTGGAGTACCGGACAGGGGGCGGTGGAGACCCAGTACTTC | CAWSTGQGAVETQYF | NA | TRBD1 | TRBJ2-5 | TRBV30
TGCGCCAGCAGCCCCGGGACTCTGCCCTATAATGAGCAGTTCTTC | CASSPGTLPYNEQFF | NA | NA | TRBJ2-1 | TRBV4-3